Reported below is one T cell receptor (beta chain). Antigen: not known. The run depth of the assay was deep. The method was immunoSEQ multiplex PCR; TCRdb's version includes in-frame clones alone and lacks a portion of them. The sample consists of roughly 170,000 clones, around 63% of them appearing once. The sample comes from a study of shared clonotypes between healthy human individuals. Overall study results and limits: Non-shared clonotypes displayed generation probabilities falling below those of clonotypes present in all four donors.

The CDR3 runs to 14 residues. CDR1 SNHLY and CDR2 FYNNEI come from the germline V gene. The junction had 5 bases not matched to a gene; V was cut back by 5 bases and J by 4 bases. The chain couples TRBV2 to TRBJ1-2; 9 nucleotides align to TRBD1. The material sequenced was memory CD4+ T cells sorted from blood. Noted subset: CD45RA-negative fraction. This TCR came from a man aged 25-45 years in good health. CDR3 in DNA: TGTGCCAGCAGTCGGACAGGGGAGAGCTATGGCTACACCTTC. Protein: CASSRTGESYGYTF.